A single sample gave rise to the 10 T cell receptor beta chains below, sequenced in a study of T cell changes during pregnancy in multiple sclerosis. TCRdb keeps only in-frame clones here, not all; method: immunoSEQ multiplex PCR. Among about 30,000 clones, 89% were seen once, and the ten largest hold 6.9%. Sequencing was performed on CD8+ T cells from peripheral blood mononuclear cells, taken in the second trimester of pregnancy. The receptors were sampled from a female donor with multiple sclerosis, enrolled in a pregnancy study.

This sequence joins TRBV28 and TRBJ1-1; 7 nucleotides align to TRBD1. V trimming: 7 bases; J trimming: 0 bases; junction bases outside the gene matches: 5. Germline V gene lookup returns CDR1 MDHEN and CDR2 SYDVKM. This CDR3 has 14 residues. CDR3 loop: CASIGTAMNTEAFF. CDR3 sequence (DNA): TGTGCCAGCATTGGGACAGCTATGAACACTGAAGCTTTCTTT.

The genes are TRBV29-1 and TRBJ2-5; no definite D call. V was shortened by 4 bases and J by 2 bases, with 8 bases between the two germline ends. The CDR3 is made up of 12 amino acids. Germline assignment: CDR1 SQVTM and CDR2 ANQGSEA. DNA of the CDR3: TGCAGCGTTGGACACCCTCAAGAGACCCAGTACTTC. Translated: CSVGHPQETQYF.

The chain combines TRBV28 with TRBJ1-1; 8 bases agree with TRBD1. Germline CDR1 and CDR2: MDHEN and SYDVKM. Germline trimming cut 6 bases from V and 0 bases from J; bases unmatched to any gene: 9. This CDR3 comprises 16 residues. The CDR3 protein is CASRYGTGYLNTEAFF. DNA for the CDR3: TGTGCCAGCAGGTACGGGACAGGCTACCTGAACACTGAAGCTTTCTTT.

The chain carries TRBV11-2 and TRBJ1-1; 8 bases map to TRBD1. CDR1 and CDR2 (germline): SGHAT, FQNNGV. This CDR3 region has 14 residues. The junction had 11 bases not matched to a gene; V was cut back by 3 bases and J by 11 bases. The CDR3 DNA sequence: TGTGCCAGCAGCTTGGGCCGGACAGGGAGGGGCGCTTTCTTT. Its translation is CASSLGRTGRGAFF.

The genes are TRBV27 and TRBJ1-2, with D possibly being TRBD1 (5 bases). V was shortened by 2 bases and J by 4 bases, with 11 bases between the two germline ends. CDR3 size: 14 residues. In germline, CDR1 is MNHEY, CDR2 SMNVEV (reference sequence). CDR3 sequence reads: CASSLNTGVYGYTF. CDR3 nucleotides: TGTGCCAGCAGTTTAAATACAGGAGTCTATGGCTACACCTTC.

The chain employs TRBV7-8 and TRBJ2-3; TRBD2 agrees at 11 bases. Germline assignment: CDR1 SGHVS and CDR2 FQNEAQ. Trimming cost V 5 bases and J 0 bases; bases outside gene matches: 7. The CDR3 is 17 residues long. The CDR3 coding sequence is TGTGCCAGCAGCCTGATCGGGACTAGCGGTAGCACAGATACGCAGTATTTT. It encodes CASSLIGTSGSTDTQYF.

This clone was picked up one time. The rearrangement links TRBV7-8 to TRBJ2-7; D remains ambiguous. Germline CDR1 and CDR2: SGHVS and FQNEAQ. The V gene lost 5 bases and the J gene lost 4 bases, with 9 bases spanning the gap. The CDR3 sequence is 12 residues long. The DNA for the CDR3 is TGTGCCAGCAGCGAAACAGCATACGAGCAGTACTTC. It codes for CASSETAYEQYF.

This chain joins TRBV11-1 and TRBJ2-1; 8 bases fit TRBD2. The junction had 2 bases not matched to a gene; V was cut back by 1 base and J by 3 bases. CDR1 and CDR2 from the germline V gene are SGHAT and FQDESV (reference sequence). The CDR3 is made up of 15 amino acids. Written as DNA, the CDR3 is TGTGCCAGCAGCTTAGGACTAGCGAGCTACAATGAGCAGTTCTTC. It specifies CASSLGLASYNEQFF.

CDR3 residues: CASSFTRDRGIAEAFF. CDR3 coding DNA: TGTGCCAGCAGCTTTACCCGGGACAGGGGTATAGCTGAAGCTTTCTTT. This chain joins TRBV7-9 and TRBJ1-1, with 10 bases fitting TRBD1. Trimming took 3 bases from V and 6 from J; bases not matched to a gene: 10. Germline V gene lookup returns CDR1 SEHNR and CDR2 FQNEAQ (reference sequence). CDR3 size: 16 residues.

V is TRBV10-3 and J is TRBJ1-2; TRBD1 might be the D (5 bases). Germline lookup yields CDR1 ENHRY and CDR2 SYGVKD. The germline V and J ends were trimmed by 6 bases and 0 bases, with 14 bases remaining between them. The CDR3 runs to 15 residues. The CDR3 nucleotides are TGTGCCATCAGAGGTGGGGCAGAAGCTAACTATGGCTACACCTTC. Translation: CAIRGGAEANYGYTF.